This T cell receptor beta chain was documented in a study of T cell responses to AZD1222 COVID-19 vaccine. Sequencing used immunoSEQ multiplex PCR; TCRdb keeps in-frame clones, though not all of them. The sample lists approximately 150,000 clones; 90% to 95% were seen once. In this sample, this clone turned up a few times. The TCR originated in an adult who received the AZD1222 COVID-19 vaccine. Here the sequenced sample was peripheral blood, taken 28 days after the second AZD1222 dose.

CDR3 nucleotides: TGCGCCAGCAGCTTGGAAGGGGGCGGTTATCAGCCCCAGCATTTT. It encodes CASSLEGGGYQPQHF. The chain has TRBV5-1 and TRBJ1-5; 7 nucleotides line up with TRBD1. J gave up 5 bases and V 0 bases, and 5 bases lay outside the gene matches. The CDR3 is made up of 15 amino acids. The V gene's germline CDR1 is SGHRS and CDR2 YFSETQ. Drawing the rest from reference TRBV5-1 and TRBJ1-5, the complete variable domain is KAGVTQTPRYLIKTRGQQVTLSCSPISGHRSVSWYQQTPGQGLQFLFEYFSETQRNKGNFPGRFSGRQFSNSRSEMNVSTLELGDSALYLCASSLEGGGYQPQHFGDGTRLSIL.